This TCR beta chain was observed in a study of cytomegalovirus exposure and HLA in healthy donors. Study-wide results and limits: There were under 200 TCR beta chains listed as cytomegalovirus-associated. A classifier reportedly called cytomegalovirus status with high sensitivity and specificity.

The germline V gene has CDR1 SGHTA and CDR2 FQGNSA. The V gene end was trimmed by 6 bases and the J gene end by 5 bases; junction bases not matched to a gene: 8. This CDR3 contains 15 residues. This clone appeared once. The target antigen is unknown. The table came from immunoSEQ multiplex PCR; TCRdb's copy has only in-frame clones and leaves some out. The sample consists of tens of thousands of clones, approximately 95% of them appearing once. The chain combines TRBV7-2 with TRBJ2-1; 9 bases align to TRBD2. The sequencing input was PBMCs. The TCR comes from a woman aged 18-30 years in good health and CMV-seropositive. CDR3 sequence (DNA): TGTGCCAGCAGGAAGCGGGGGGCTGGGGACAATGAGCAGTTCTTC. It specifies CASRKRGAGDNEQFF.